This T cell receptor beta chain was retrieved from a study of OX40 agonist ivuxolimab in advanced cancers. Exclusion applied to patients with autoimmune disease history or systemic immunosuppression. This table comes from immunoSEQ multiplex PCR, and its TCRdb copy is limited to in-frame clones, with some not included. The sample lists fewer than 85,000 clones, 85% to 95% seen once, with more than 9.5% in the top ten. The TCR sequence derives from an adult with an advanced solid tumor such as melanoma, head and neck, liver or kidney cancer. The material sequenced was CD4+ or CD8+ T cells sorted from blood, taken in a trial of the OX40 agonist ivuxolimab.

The CDR3 is CASSASLNTEAFF. The CDR3 DNA sequence: TGCGCCAGCAGTGCCAGCCTGAACACTGAAGCTTTCTTT. V and J are TRBV10-2 and TRBJ1-1; D unclear. Trimming stripped 4 bases from V and 0 bases from J, with 6 bases between. The CDR3 spans 13 residues. Germline V gene lookup returns CDR1 WSHSY and CDR2 SAAADI.